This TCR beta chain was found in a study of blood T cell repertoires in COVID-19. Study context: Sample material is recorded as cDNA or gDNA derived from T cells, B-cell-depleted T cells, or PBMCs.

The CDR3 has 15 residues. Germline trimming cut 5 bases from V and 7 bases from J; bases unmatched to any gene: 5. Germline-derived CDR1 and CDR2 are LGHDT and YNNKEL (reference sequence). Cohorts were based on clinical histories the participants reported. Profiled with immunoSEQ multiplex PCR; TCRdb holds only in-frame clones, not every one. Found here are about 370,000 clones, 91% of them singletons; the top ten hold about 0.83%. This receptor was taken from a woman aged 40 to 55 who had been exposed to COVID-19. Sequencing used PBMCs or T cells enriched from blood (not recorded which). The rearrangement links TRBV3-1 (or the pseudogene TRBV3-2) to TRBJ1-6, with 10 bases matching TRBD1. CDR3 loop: CASSKGQGWNSPLHF. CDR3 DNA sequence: TGTGCCAGCAGCAAGGGACAGGGGTGGAATTCACCCCTCCACTTT.